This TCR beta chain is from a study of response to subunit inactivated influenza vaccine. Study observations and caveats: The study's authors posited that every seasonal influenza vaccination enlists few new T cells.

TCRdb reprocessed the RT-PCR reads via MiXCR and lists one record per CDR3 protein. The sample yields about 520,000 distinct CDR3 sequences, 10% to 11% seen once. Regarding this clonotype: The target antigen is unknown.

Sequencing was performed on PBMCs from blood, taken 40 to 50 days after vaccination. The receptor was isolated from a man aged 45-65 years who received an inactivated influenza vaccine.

This CDR3 is CASSSTPTGVMGVEQFF. CDR3 in DNA: TGTGCCAGCAGCTCAACACCGACAGGTGTGATGGGTGTTGAGCAGTTCTTC. V usage is TRBV7-3 and J usage is TRBJ2-1; D might be TRBD1 (6 bases). Trimming removed 4 bases at V and 9 bases at J, with 25 bases between. Germline lookup yields CDR1 SGHTA and CDR2 FQGTGA. This CDR3 contains 17 residues.